These 29 T cell receptor beta chains were all obtained from the same sample, sequenced in a study of CD8+ T cells in alopecia areata. Following RNA extraction, reverse transcription yielded cDNA that acted as the sequencing template. The protocol was immunoSEQ multiplex PCR, while the TCRdb copy is restricted to in-frame clones and leaves out a portion. Of more than 150,000 clones listed, about 60% are singletons. Treatment: oral pan-JAK inhibitor, 5-10 mg twice daily. This sample comprised CD8+ T cells sorted from blood, obtained at week 24, from a patient treated with tofacitinib. These receptors were collected from a human donor with alopecia areata.

The V and J genes are TRBV14 and TRBJ2-1; tentatively, D is TRBD1 or TRBD2 (6 bases each). Germline V gene lookup returns CDR1 SGHDN and CDR2 FVKESK. The V end lost 9 bases, the J end lost 5 bases, and 11 bases lay between the germline ends. The CDR3 is 12 amino acids. The CDR3, as DNA: TGTGCCAGTGGGGGCGGGGACAATGAGCAGTTCTTC. Protein product: CASGGGDNEQFF.

The DNA of the CDR3 is TGTGCCAGCAGCTTTGGGGCGGGCCTAAACATCCAAGAGACCCAGTACTTC. This gives the protein CASSFGAGLNIQETQYF. V is TRBV7-2 and J is TRBJ2-5; either TRBD1 or TRBD2 may supply D (5 bases each). The V and J ends lost 3 bases and 1 base respectively, with 18 bases between them. CDR1 is SGHTA and CDR2 is FQGNSA in the germline V gene. CDR3 length: 17 amino acids.

The chain uses TRBV19 and TRBJ2-7; D remains ambiguous. V lost 4 bases to trimming and J lost 4 bases, with 8 bases between them. Germline assignment: CDR1 LNHDA and CDR2 SQIVND (reference sequence). This CDR3 region has 12 residues. The CDR3 sequence is CASSNGRYEQYF. The CDR3 DNA sequence: TGTGCCAGTAGTAATGGCAGGTACGAGCAGTACTTC. The variable domain in full, completed from reference TRBV19 and TRBJ2-7, reads DGGITQSPKYLFRKEGQNVTLSCEQNLNHDAMYWYRQDPGQGLRLIYYSQIVNDFQKGDIAEGYSVSREKKESFPLTVTSAQKNPTAFYLCASSNGRYEQYFGPGTRLTVT.

This chain joins TRBV15 and TRBJ1-1; no reliable D call. Germline values: CDR1 LNHNV, CDR2 YYDKDF (reference sequence). There are 13 residues in the CDR3. V was trimmed by 2 bases and J by 0 bases, leaving 4 bases between them. The CDR3: CATSRQLNTEAFF. The CDR3 coding sequence is TGTGCCACCAGCAGACAGCTGAACACTGAAGCTTTCTTT.

The rearrangement links TRBV30 to TRBJ1-3; D gene unclear. Germline V CDR1 and CDR2: GTSNPN, SVGIG (reference sequence). The ends were cut back, 4 bases at V and 1 base at J, with 8 bases in the middle. The CDR3 is 13 amino acids. The CDR3 coding sequence is TGTGCCTGGACGGCAGATTCTGGAAACACCATATATTTT. Translation gives CAWTADSGNTIYF.

The chain joins TRBV28 to TRBJ1-1, with D hard to call. Trimming stripped 3 bases from V and 10 bases from J, with 12 bases between. Looked up from germline, CDR1 is MDHEN and CDR2 is SYDVKM. This CDR3 region has 12 residues. For the CDR3, the DNA is TGTGCCAGCAGTTTGGATTTATCCTTAGCTTTCTTT. Protein: CASSLDLSLAFF.

The chain is built from TRBV7-9 and TRBJ2-1; unclear D gene. The germline V gene encodes CDR1 SEHNR and CDR2 FQNEAQ (reference sequence). Trimming left V 1 base short and J 8 bases short, with 3 bases between. The CDR3 has 11 amino acids. CDR3 coding DNA: TGTGCCAGCAGCTTAGTAGATGAGCAGTTCTTC. This gives the protein CASSLVDEQFF.

This rearrangement joins TRBV19 to TRBJ2-5, with 13 bases matching TRBD2. The length of the CDR3 is 15 residues. The germline V gene has CDR1 LNHDA and CDR2 SQIVND (reference sequence). V shed 9 bases, J shed 5 bases, and the junction held 9 bases outside the gene matches. CDR3: CASSRTSGGAETQYF. CDR3 coding DNA: TGTGCCAGCAGCCGTACTAGCGGGGGGGCGGAGACCCAGTACTTC.

J is TRBJ2-3 and V is TRBV27, with D possibly being TRBD2 (5 bases). The germline V and J ends were trimmed by 3 bases and 3 bases, with 13 bases remaining between them. CDR1 and CDR2 from the germline V gene are MNHEY and SMNVEV (reference sequence). CDR3 length equals 15 residues. CDR3 nucleotides: TGTGCCAGCAGTTTCCGGGGTGTAAGGACAGATACGCAGTATTTT. This encodes CASSFRGVRTDTQYF.

Written as DNA, the CDR3 is TGCAGCGTACTGGGAGCGGATAATGAAAAACTGTTTTTT. It encodes CSVLGADNEKLFF. The J gene is TRBJ1-4, the V gene TRBV29-1; D is ambiguous. V was trimmed by 6 bases and J by 4 bases, leaving 12 bases between them. Germline CDR1 and CDR2: SQVTM and ANQGSEA. There are 13 residues in the CDR3.

The chain uses TRBV29-1 and TRBJ1-2; TRBD1 agrees at 9 bases. V lost 1 base to trimming and J lost 8 bases; unmatched junction nucleotides: 2. The CDR3 loop spans 12 amino acids. CDR1 SQVTM and CDR2 ANQGSEA come from the germline V gene. Here the CDR3 reads CSVEGTGEGYTF. In DNA, the CDR3 is TGCAGCGTTGAAGGGACAGGGGAGGGCTACACCTTC.

The rearrangement links TRBV4-1 to TRBJ2-1; D remains ambiguous. From germline, CDR1 is MGHRA and CDR2 YSYEKL. This CDR3 contains 16 residues. V was cut by 0 bases and J by 2 bases, with 11 bases left in between. CDR3 sequence reads: CASSQDPLTPYNEQFF. CDR3 coding DNA: TGCGCCAGCAGCCAAGACCCCCTTACCCCCTACAATGAGCAGTTCTTC.

The rearrangement links TRBV5-4 to TRBJ2-1; TRBD1 aligns across 10 bases. Germline V CDR1 and CDR2: SGHNT, YYREEE (reference sequence). This CDR3 region has 15 residues. Germline trimming cut 2 bases from V and 7 bases from J; bases unmatched to any gene: 6. The CDR3 region has the DNA TGTGCCAGCAGCTTAGGGACAGGGGCGGGGAATGAGCAGTTCTTC. Translating gives CASSLGTGAGNEQFF.

On this clone itself: One junction end disagrees with the germline gene, perhaps due to a read error. Here the CDR3 reads CASSESGVNTEAFF. The CDR3 nucleotides are TGCGCCAGCAGTGAGTCGGGGGTGAACACTGAAGCTTTCTTT. V gene TRBV14 combines with J gene TRBJ1-1, with D tentatively TRBD1 (5 bases). CDR3 size: 14 residues. CDR1 and CDR2 (germline): SGHDN, FVKESK.

The J gene is TRBJ2-5, the V gene TRBV28, with D perhaps matching TRBD2 (6 bases). Trimming stripped 10 bases from V and 5 bases from J, with 23 bases between. This CDR3 comprises 15 residues. From germline, CDR1 is MDHEN and CDR2 SYDVKM. The CDR3 bases are TGTGCCACCGCTCGGCTAGCGCTGGAGTGGGAGACCCAGTACTTC. Translated: CATARLALEWETQYF.

The chain recombines TRBV6-6 with TRBJ2-1; 7 bases agree with TRBD2. CDR1 is MNHNY, CDR2 SVGAGI, per germline (reference sequence). The CDR3 extends over 15 amino acids. Trimming at V came to 5 bases and at J to 3 bases, leaving 7 bases not matched to a gene. CDR3 bases: TGTGCCAGCAGTCAGGAAGCGGGGCGCTACAATGAGCAGTTCTTC. It encodes CASSQEAGRYNEQFF.

This clone was seen a handful of times. The CDR3 nucleotides are TGTGCCAGCAAGAAAAACATTCAGTACTTC. It codes for CASKKNIQYF. This chain uses TRBV6-4 with TRBJ2-4, with D unclear. The length of the CDR3 is 10 residues. The germline V and J ends were trimmed by 7 bases and 4 bases, with 2 bases remaining between them. Germline V gene sequence: CDR1 MRHNA, CDR2 SNTAGT.

The chain is built from TRBV5-1 and TRBJ2-2, with TRBD1 matching 8 bases. The germline CDR1 and CDR2 sequences are SGHRS and YFSETQ. J lost 1 base, V lost 4 bases, and 6 bases had no gene match. The CDR3 contains 16 residues. The CDR3 DNA reads TGCGCCAGCAGCCGTCCGGACAGGGTGAACACCGGGGAGCTGTTTTTT. This sequence encodes CASSRPDRVNTGELFF.

The chain couples TRBV30 to TRBJ2-1; 7 bases fit TRBD1. The CDR3 totals 14 residues. Trimming cost V 6 bases and J 7 bases; bases outside gene matches: 12. Germline-derived CDR1 and CDR2 are GTSNPN and SVGIG (reference sequence). The CDR3 DNA reads as TGTGCCTGCGTGACAGGGAATCAGGGGAATGAGCAGTTCTTC. Amino acid sequence: CACVTGNQGNEQFF.

The chain is built from TRBV27 and TRBJ1-5; the D is unclear. V gave up 2 bases and J gave up 2 bases, with 10 bases separating them. The CDR3 extends over 15 amino acids. Per germline, CDR1 MNHEY and CDR2 SMNVEV (reference sequence). The CDR3 spells CASSLRGMGNQPQHF. The CDR3 coding sequence is TGTGCCAGCAGTTTAAGAGGGATGGGCAATCAGCCCCAGCATTTT.

The rearrangement links TRBV2 to TRBJ2-6; D is unclear. Trimming removed 7 bases at V and 4 bases at J, with 17 bases between. The CDR3 runs 16 residues. Germline V gene data show CDR1 as SNHLY and CDR2 as FYNNEI. As DNA, the CDR3 is TGTGCCAGCATTATGGTTTTGCACTCCGGGGCCAACGTCCTGACTTTC. This encodes CASIMVLHSGANVLTF.

This clone was counted once. The CDR3 protein is CSVDGGRDSLMNTEAFF. CDR3 DNA sequence: TGCAGCGTTGATGGGGGGCGGGACAGCCTGATGAACACTGAAGCTTTCTTT. The V and J genes are TRBV29-1 and TRBJ1-1; TRBD1 matches at 7 bases. Germline assignment: CDR1 SQVTM and CDR2 ANQGSEA. This CDR3 has 17 residues. V lost 3 bases, J lost 0 bases, and 13 bases stayed unmatched.

This clone was detected only a few times. The chain carries TRBV5-1 and TRBJ2-7; D gene unclear. V shed 3 bases and J shed 2 bases, with 12 bases lying between them. CDR3 length: 14 residues. Germline CDR1 is SGHRS and CDR2 is YFSETQ. The DNA for the CDR3 is TGCGCCAGCAGCTCGTCGTTCCCAGCCTACGAGCAGTACTTC. Its translation is CASSSSFPAYEQYF.

This clone has a single count. The rearrangement joins TRBV27 to TRBJ2-1, with D possibly being TRBD2 (7 bases). V was clipped by 5 bases and J by 8 bases, with 16 bases between them. The CDR3 length is 14 residues. The germline V gene encodes CDR1 MNHEY and CDR2 SMNVEV (reference sequence). The CDR3 sequence: CASSVGGAIYEQFF. CDR3 bases: TGTGCCAGCAGTGTGGGGGGGGCTATTTATGAGCAGTTCTTC.

This chain links TRBV9 with TRBJ1-1; D uncertain. The germline CDR1 and CDR2 sequences are SGDLS and YYNGEE. Trimming stripped 7 bases from V and 8 bases from J, with 6 bases between. CDR3 length: 9 amino acids. CDR3 DNA: TGTGCCAGCCGGGAAGAAGCTTTCTTT. Translated: CASREEAFF.

This clone was seen only a few times. The chain uses TRBV4-1 and TRBJ1-2, with D hard to call. V was clipped by 3 bases and J by 4 bases, with 12 bases between them. This CDR3 is built from 14 residues. CDR1 and CDR2 from the germline V gene are MGHRA and YSYEKL. CDR3 bases: TGCGCCAGCAGCCAGACTCACGGCCCCTATGGCTACACCTTC. This encodes CASSQTHGPYGYTF.

The chain couples TRBV30 to TRBJ2-7, with 7 bases fitting TRBD1. The J segment lost 3 bases and the V segment lost 8 bases, leaving 7 bases of the junction unmatched. Germline CDR1 and CDR2: GTSNPN and SVGIG (reference sequence). This CDR3 region has 12 residues. CDR3 coding DNA: TGTGCCGGGGACAGCCTTGGCTACGAGCAGTACTTC. Translation: CAGDSLGYEQYF.

The sample holds a few counts of this clone. The chain carries TRBV30 and TRBJ2-1, with D perhaps given as TRBD1 or TRBD2 (5 bases each). Germline CDR1 and CDR2: GTSNPN and SVGIG (reference sequence). This CDR3 contains 13 residues. V was cut by 4 bases and J by 12 bases, with 19 bases left in between. The CDR3 nucleotides are TGTGCCTGGATTTCCGGGACCGCCGCCGGGCAGTTCTTC. Translated, it gives CAWISGTAAGQFF.

The gene calls are TRBV27 and TRBJ2-3, with TRBD2 identical over 9 bases. The CDR3 has 14 residues. Germline assignment: CDR1 MNHEY and CDR2 SMNVEV (reference sequence). The V gene end was trimmed by 7 bases and the J gene end by 9 bases; junction bases not matched to a gene: 11. The CDR3 spells CASTKAGGLGTQYF. CDR3 DNA sequence: TGTGCCAGCACTAAGGCGGGGGGGCTAGGAACGCAGTATTTT.